What follows describes a single T cell receptor beta chain. Its antigen is not identified. Patients with a history of autoimmune disease or on systemic immunosuppression were excluded. J gave up 0 bases and V 5 bases, and 3 bases lay outside the gene matches. The CDR3 is made up of 15 amino acids. Germline V lookup: CDR1 LNHDA, CDR2 SQIVND (reference sequence). This table comes from immunoSEQ multiplex PCR, and its TCRdb copy is limited to in-frame clones, with some not included. The top ten clones hold about 1.9% of a sample with over 45,000 clones, 79% of them seen once. The sample is drawn from a study of OX40 agonist ivuxolimab in advanced cancers. As for the study in general: Intravenous ivuxolimab at 0.01 to 10 mg/kg was given to patients every 2 weeks. Three patients, one with hepatocellular carcinoma and two with cutaneous melanoma, responded partially. General observations from the study: Clonal expansion was seen in CD4+ and CD8+ blood T cells by week 6 at 0.1 to 3.0 mg/kg.

The sequence derives from an adult with an advanced solid tumor such as melanoma, head and neck, liver or kidney cancer. The chain combines TRBV19 with TRBJ2-1, with 8 positions matching TRBD2. This material consisted of CD4+ or CD8+ T cells sorted from blood, taken in a trial of the OX40 agonist ivuxolimab. Here the CDR3 DNA reads TGTGCCAGTAGTCCGCGGGAGGTCTCCTACAATGAGCAGTTCTTC. Its translation: CASSPREVSYNEQFF.